One and the same sample provided the 23 T cell receptor beta chains below, sequenced in a study of T-cell reconstitution after alpha-beta-depleted transplantation in children. The library targeted TCRbeta and was prepared with unique molecular identifiers. TCRdb called the PCR reads again in MiXCR, with one record for every CDR3 protein. The data show 500,000 or so distinct CDR3 sequences, with about 33% seen just once and under 3% held by the top ten. Specimen: PBMCs from the stem cell graft donor, collected from the stem cell graft. The receptors were gathered from a human donor who donated a stem cell graft to a child with aplastic anemia.

The chain recombines TRBV29-1 with TRBJ2-1, with 11 bases lining up with TRBD2. The V gene's germline CDR1 is SQVTM and CDR2 ANQGSEA. This CDR3 has 13 residues. V shed 4 bases, J shed 6 bases, and the junction held 2 bases outside the gene matches. The CDR3 is CSVGGLAVNEQFF. DNA for the CDR3: TGCAGCGTTGGGGGACTAGCGGTCAATGAGCAGTTCTTC.

This clonotype was picked up one time. The V and J genes are TRBV9 and TRBJ2-1; possible D gene TRBD2, 6 bases. Germline assignment: CDR1 SGDLS and CDR2 YYNGEE. The length of the CDR3 is 17 residues. Trimming cost V 0 bases and J 0 bases, with 13 bases left between them. The DNA of the CDR3 is TGTGCCAGCAGCGTAGGACTTAGCGGAAGCTCCTACAATGAGCAGTTCTTC. This translates into CASSVGLSGSSYNEQFF.

This clonotype was counted between two and nine times. J is TRBJ2-7 and V is TRBV20-1; TRBD2 agrees at 10 bases. From germline, CDR1 is DFQATT and CDR2 SNEGSKA (reference sequence). The CDR3 has 14 residues. V dropped 1 base and J dropped 7; count of bases not matched to a gene: 7. The CDR3 DNA is TGCAGTGCTAGAGCGCTAGCGGGAGTATCGGAGCAGTACTTC. This encodes CSARALAGVSEQYF.

The chain is built from TRBV27 and TRBJ1-6, with D maybe TRBD1 (5 bases). The V and J ends lost 1 base and 6 bases respectively, with 16 bases between them. Looked up from germline, CDR1 is MNHEY and CDR2 is SMNVEV (reference sequence). The CDR3 runs to 17 residues. CDR3 nucleotides: TGTGCCAGCAGTTTATGGGGCACTAGGTCCCCTAATTCACCCCTCCACTTT. Its translation is CASSLWGTRSPNSPLHF.

This chain connects TRBV19 to TRBJ2-3; unclear D gene. V was cut by 3 bases and J by 0 bases, with 13 bases left in between. The CDR3 covers 16 residues. Germline-derived CDR1 and CDR2 are LNHDA and SQIVND (reference sequence). The CDR3 loop is CASSMGLQMSTDTQYF. For the CDR3, the DNA is TGTGCCAGTAGTATGGGTCTCCAGATGAGCACAGATACGCAGTATTTT.

The chain is built from TRBV15 and TRBJ1-3, with D hard to call. Trimming cost V 5 bases and J 4 bases, with 12 bases left between them. Germline lookup yields CDR1 LNHNV and CDR2 YYDKDF (reference sequence). This CDR3 spans 14 amino acids. CDR3 DNA sequence: TGTGCCACCAGCCCCGGATCGGGAGGAAACACCATATATTTT. Protein sequence: CATSPGSGGNTIYF.

This chain links TRBV10-3 with TRBJ2-1, with a weak D call TRBD2 (5 bases). The CDR3 totals 13 residues. Trimming took off 10 bases at V and 2 bases at J, with 12 bases between the two ends. From germline, CDR1 is ENHRY and CDR2 SYGVKD. The CDR3 protein is CATANGTYNEQFF. The CDR3 DNA sequence: TGTGCCACCGCCAACGGGACCTACAATGAGCAGTTCTTC.

The chain carries TRBV24-1 and TRBJ2-1, with D perhaps being TRBD1 or TRBD2 (5 bases each). The CDR3 has 16 amino acids. In germline, CDR1 is KGHDR, CDR2 SFDVKD. The V gene lost 0 bases and the J gene lost 4 bases, with 12 bases spanning the gap. CDR3 protein: CATSDLSSGPYNEQFF. The CDR3 coding sequence is TGTGCCACCAGTGATTTGTCGTCGGGACCTTACAATGAGCAGTTCTTC.

This clonotype turned up a few times. The CDR3 protein is CASSVASTSSGNTIYF. In DNA form, the CDR3 reads TGTGCCAGCAGCGTAGCTTCTACGAGCTCTGGAAACACCATATATTTT. The V gene is TRBV9, the J gene TRBJ1-3; D not certain. The CDR3 has 16 residues. CDR1 is SGDLS and CDR2 is YYNGEE in the germline V gene. Trimming removed 0 bases from V and 0 bases from J, with 10 bases in between.

The J gene is TRBJ1-1, the V gene TRBV12-3 or TRBV12-4; D remains unclear. This CDR3 is built from 13 residues. The V gene lost 3 bases and the J gene lost 1 base, with 6 bases spanning the gap. The CDR3 loop reads CASSFYRNTEAFF. The CDR3, as DNA: TGTGCCAGCAGTTTTTATCGGAACACTGAAGCTTTCTTT.

The chain combines TRBV20-1 with TRBJ2-1; 9 nucleotides agree with TRBD2. Germline V lookup: CDR1 DFQATT, CDR2 SNEGSKA (reference sequence). J lost 1 base, V lost 0 bases, and 4 bases had no gene match. The CDR3 consists of 16 residues. The CDR3 region has the DNA TGCAGTGCTAGAGACCTAGCGGGATTGTCCTACAATGAGCAGTTCTTC. It is translated as CSARDLAGLSYNEQFF.

The chain is built from TRBV29-1 and TRBJ1-4, with a tentative D call TRBD1 (6 bases). The CDR3 has 14 residues. Looked up from germline, CDR1 is SQVTM and CDR2 is ANQGSEA. Between the trimmed V and J ends, which lost 2 bases and 4 bases, there was a span of 11 bases. CDR3 loop: CSVERGGGNEKLFF. The CDR3 nucleotides read TGCAGCGTTGAAAGGGGAGGGGGTAATGAAAAACTGTTTTTT.

Regarding this clonotype: Because the CDR3 is missing its conserved closing phenylalanine or tryptophan, this is likely a read error. The V and J genes are TRBV20-1 and TRBJ1-4; 10 bases map to TRBD1. This CDR3 is built from 14 residues. V lost 6 bases and J lost 2; bases outside the gene matches: 3. The germline CDR1 and CDR2 sequences are DFQATT and SNEGSKA (reference sequence). This chain's CDR3 is CSALDRGTNEKLFY. The CDR3 DNA reads TGCAGTGCCCTGGACAGGGGGACTAATGAAAAACTGTTTTAT.

The J gene is TRBJ2-3, the V gene TRBV9; 9 nucleotides match TRBD2. This CDR3 is 18 amino acids long. Germline lookup yields CDR1 SGDLS and CDR2 YYNGEE. Trimming cost V 0 bases and J 0 bases; bases outside gene matches: 8. The DNA for the CDR3 is TGTGCCAGCAGCGTAGAATTTAGACTAGCGGCTAGCACAGATACGCAGTATTTT. Translated: CASSVEFRLAASTDTQYF.

This clonotype appeared once. This rearrangement joins TRBV21-1 to TRBJ1-1; no check of the table's D call, TRBD1, against the DNA was made. TRBV21-1 is a documented pseudogene. CDR3 length: 23 residues. CDR3 loop: CASSTELGPGHNTSSPMNTEAFF. In nucleotides, the CDR3 is TGTGCCAGCAGCACCGAGTTGGGACCGGGACACAACACTTCAAGTCCGATGAACACTGAAGCTTTCTTT.

This clonotype was detected a few times. V is TRBV20-1 and J is TRBJ2-2; D is possibly TRBD2 (5 bases). CDR3 size: 15 residues. V lost 0 bases, J lost 4 bases, and 12 bases lay in between. Germline lookup yields CDR1 DFQATT and CDR2 SNEGSKA (reference sequence). CDR3 in amino acids: CSARETGIRTGELFF. The CDR3 DNA is TGCAGTGCTAGAGAGACGGGGATACGCACCGGGGAGCTGTTTTTT.

This clonotype appeared a few times. This CDR3 is CASGVYTGELFF. As DNA, the CDR3 is TGTGCCAGCGGGGTGTACACCGGGGAGCTGTTTTTT. The chain couples TRBV6-5 to TRBJ2-2; D remains unclear. The germline V and J ends were trimmed by 8 bases and 3 bases, with 7 bases remaining between them. The CDR3 is made up of 12 amino acids. Per the germline V gene, CDR1 is MNHEY and CDR2 is SVGAGI.

The rearrangement joins TRBV6-1 to TRBJ1-4; D is perhaps TRBD1 (6 bases). This CDR3 is 13 amino acids long. CDR1 MNHNS and CDR2 SASEGT come from the germline V gene. The V gene lost 10 bases and the J gene lost 7 bases, with 16 bases spanning the gap. The CDR3 region has the DNA TGTGCCATGTCACAGGGAGGGGGTGAAAAACTGTTTTTT. It codes for CAMSQGGGEKLFF.

This clonotype was picked up a small number of times. V gene TRBV9 combines with J gene TRBJ2-1; D remains unclear. V lost 4 bases and J lost 5, with 25 bases in between. This CDR3 comprises 18 residues. From germline, CDR1 is SGDLS and CDR2 YYNGEE. The CDR3 bases are TGTGCCAGCAGCCCCACAACCGTCTCCTTAAGTACCCACAATGAGCAGTTCTTC. Its protein is CASSPTTVSLSTHNEQFF.

The CDR3 nucleotides read TGTGCCAGCAGGGCAACTAGCGGGAGTTACGAGCAGTACTTC. Translated, it gives CASRATSGSYEQYF. This rearrangement joins TRBV27 to TRBJ2-7; TRBD2 matches 11 bases. V lost 6 bases and J lost 4; bases outside the gene matches: 5. This CDR3 is 14 amino acids long. Germline values: CDR1 MNHEY, CDR2 SMNVEV (reference sequence).

This clonotype was picked up a small number of times. The chain uses TRBV6-2 or TRBV6-3 and TRBJ1-1, with 7 positions matching TRBD1. J was trimmed by 0 bases and V by 6 bases; bases with no gene match: 7. Germline V gene sequence: CDR1 MNHEY, CDR2 SVGEGT. The CDR3 has 15 amino acids. The CDR3 protein is CASRLPGGMNTEAFF. CDR3 nucleotides: TGTGCCAGCAGGCTGCCAGGGGGGATGAACACTGAAGCTTTCTTT.

The rearrangement joins TRBV11-2 to TRBJ2-1; D possibly corresponds to TRBD1 (5 bases). This CDR3 comprises 14 residues. The V gene's germline CDR1 is SGHAT and CDR2 FQNNGV. V lost 5 bases and J lost 8, with 16 bases in between. CDR3 sequence reads: CASSRQGSRDEQFF. The CDR3 DNA is TGTGCCAGCAGCAGGCAGGGCAGTAGGGATGAGCAGTTCTTC.

This clonotype was detected only a few times. This chain links TRBV24-1 with TRBJ1-1; 11 bases are shared with TRBD1. Germline CDR1 reads KGHDR; CDR2 reads SFDVKD. V shed 7 bases, J shed 7 bases, and the junction held 7 bases outside the gene matches. This CDR3 comprises 14 residues. The chain's CDR3 is CATRRTGGLGEAFF. The CDR3, as DNA: TGTGCCACCAGGAGGACAGGGGGCTTGGGTGAAGCTTTCTTT.